Below are 3 T cell receptor beta chains sequenced from a single sample in a study of shared clonotypes between healthy human individuals. The method was immunoSEQ multiplex PCR; TCRdb's version includes in-frame clones alone and lacks a portion of them. The sample contains around 1,000,000 clones, approximately 80% of which appear only once. What was sequenced was memory CD4+ T cells from PBMCs. The subset denotes: CD45RA-negative fraction. All receptors come from a man younger than 30 in good health. Some clones in this sample may be carry-over from other donors' samples.

A word on this clone: Other nucleotide sequences in the sample specify the same CDR3. The rearrangement joins TRBV2 to TRBJ1-5; D remains unclear. V lost 4 bases to trimming and J lost 5 bases, with 12 bases between them. CDR1 and CDR2 from the germline V gene are SNHLY and FYNNEI. This CDR3 is built from 14 residues. CDR3 sequence: CASSGRARDQPQHF. As DNA, the CDR3 is TGTGCCAGCAGTGGGAGAGCTAGGGATCAGCCCCAGCATTTT.

A word on this clone: Other DNA sequences in the same sample also yield this CDR3. This rearrangement joins TRBV5-1 to TRBJ2-1; D is ambiguous. Germline CDR1 SGHRS, CDR2 YFSETQ. CDR3 size: 14 residues. Trimming stripped 1 base from V and 0 bases from J, with 5 bases between. The CDR3 sequence: CASSLSSSYNEQFF. The CDR3 DNA sequence: TGCGCCAGCAGCTTGTCCTCCTCCTACAATGAGCAGTTCTTC.

J is TRBJ2-1 and V is TRBV14; 8 nucleotides agree with TRBD1. J gave up 8 bases and V 4 bases, and 10 bases lay outside the gene matches. The germline gives CDR1 SGHDN, CDR2 FVKESK. The CDR3 spans 15 residues. The CDR3 here is CASSLWTGFSDEQFF. The CDR3 DNA follows: TGTGCCAGCAGCCTCTGGACAGGGTTTTCCGATGAGCAGTTCTTC.